Sequencing of this T cell receptor beta chain was carried out in a study of identical twins (dated by TCRdb to 2015 to 2016). Looking at the study overall: TCR alpha and beta repertoires from monozygotic twins, unrelated adults of various ages and cord blood were deep-sequenced to test whether fetal clonotypes persist. Replicate twin experiments were performed at different times using different library preparation protocols to rule out contamination.

Overall results and qualifications from the work: In monozygotic twins, out-of-frame TCR alpha sharing was systematically underestimated by recombination models, although the models agreed with sharing between unrelated individuals. Zero-insertion analyses could be partly confounded by invariant T cells such as MAIT and iNKT, although diverse VJ usage argued against such confounding for most clonotypes. Fewer insertions were carried by abundant cord blood beta clonotypes; a weaker similar trend was observed in young adult naive repertoires, while no such trend was observed in memory repertoires. In beta out-of-frame sequences, excess twin sharing was weaker, because having fewer shared sequences lowered the signal-to-noise ratio. Because the same donors could not be followed over many years, conclusions were based on cross-sectional statistical analysis. Out-of-frame TCR alpha sequences shared between twins showed an excess of low generation-probability sequences compared with coincidental sharing between unrelated individuals.

This clonotype has a single count. Its cognate antigen has yet to be identified. The germline gene is not matched at one end of the junction; a read error may be the cause. The library came from 5' RACE. Instrument on record: Illumina HiSeq 2000. Template switching added a universal primer binding site, and the final cDNA carried a unique molecular identifier that allowed TCR cDNA molecules to be counted accurately. First-strand cDNA for TCR alpha and beta chains was synthesized from specific primers in the conserved constant-segment region. To control for contamination, each cDNA library was double barcoded with a SMART-Mk sample barcode plus Illumina barcodes. TruSeq adapter sequences along with Illumina sample barcodes were introduced in two successive PCR steps. The Illumina HiSeq platform was used with custom primers to sequence TCR alpha and beta cDNA libraries. The original pipeline was this. MiGEC was used to process raw reads and extract unique molecular identifiers, and MiXCR was used to find CDR3 positions. For each individual, recombination models were inferred using an EM algorithm with the repgenHMM and IGoR tools. Shared clonotypes were analyzed with the tcR package in R, and sharing was normalized by the product of cloneset sizes. To study raw recombination free of thymic and clonal selection effects, out-of-frame nonproductive sequences were analyzed. TCRdb's own reprocessing of the public reads used fastp at Q25 and MiXCR and kept productive beta chains. For every CDR3 protein sequence, its rows merge into one entry that carries the most common genes and DNA. In this record, the V and J calls reflect TCRdb's handling and not the investigators' own analysis. The sample data list roughly 1,500,000 distinct CDR3 sequences, and around a third of these were observed just once. The ten largest clones capture under 0.35% of the sample.

CDR1 and CDR2 (SQVTM, ANQGSEA) derive from the germline V gene. The CDR3 runs 13 amino acids, cysteine and phenylalanine included. The DNA shown is the 39-base CDR3, in frame from base 1. Every donor in the study was a healthy Caucasian. The sequence was obtained from a newborn girl in good health. The rearrangement combines TRBV29-1 with TRBJ2-5, with 10 bases matching TRBD1. Sequencing was carried out using cord blood. The DNA sequence reads TGCAGCGTTGTGGGACAGGGGCAAGGGACCCAGTACTTC. Translation gives CSVVGQGQGTQYF. Full variable domain (CDR3 extended with the reference TRBV29-1 and TRBJ2-5 proteins): SAVISQKPSRDICQRGTSLTIQCQVDSQVTMMFWYRQQPGQSLTLIATANQGSEATYESGFVIDKFPISRPNLTFSTLTVSNMSPEDSSIYLCSVVGQGQGTQYFGPGTRLLVL.